Described below is a single TCR beta chain sequence and its context. The antigen remains unidentified. The data are from a study of early T cells in non-severe SARS-CoV-2 infection. In the study overall: It was bulk RNA from unsorted whole blood that was sequenced, and the chains were unpaired. Overall study results and limits: VDJdb matching favored anti-spike CD8 responses, missing private and CD4 specificities.

Researchers tagged individual cDNA molecules with unique molecular identifiers. Each CDR3 protein is one row after TCRdb ran MiXCR on the 5' RACE reads. This table holds 25,000 to 35,000 distinct CDR3 sequences, 6.6% found once. CDR1 SGHDN and CDR2 FVKESK come from the germline V gene. After removal of 6 bases from V and 5 bases from J, the junction contained 9 bases not matched to a gene. The CDR3 is made up of 14 amino acids. The chain is built from TRBV14 and TRBJ1-1, with 7 bases identical to TRBD1. Sequences were obtained from whole blood. The source of this sequence is an adult who was a healthcare worker with PCR-confirmed SARS-CoV-2 infection or an uninfected control (not recorded which). In DNA form, the CDR3 reads TGTGCCAGCAGGTCGACAGGGAGGGTTACTGAAGCTTTCTTT. This translates into CASRSTGRVTEAFF. The full variable domain, with the rest looked up from reference TRBV14 and TRBJ1-1, is EAGVTQFPSHSVIEKGQTVTLRCDPISGHDNLYWYRRVMGKEIKFLLHFVKESKQDESGMPNNRFLAERTGGTYSTLKVQPAELEDSGVYFCASRSTGRVTEAFFGQGTRLTVV.